The 12 T cell receptor beta chains listed next were all sequenced from one sample in a study of identical twins. TCRdb passed the 5' RACE reads through MiXCR, listing each CDR3 protein once. This sample yields some 1,700,000 distinct CDR3 sequences, of which under 35% are seen a single time; roughly 0.3% belongs to the top ten. The sample consisted of cord blood. Receptors originate from a newborn girl in good health.

This chain uses TRBV7-2 with TRBJ2-1, with 7 bases aligning to TRBD2. Germline values: CDR1 SGHTA, CDR2 FQGNSA. The ends lost 5 bases at V and 8 bases at J; junction bases unmatched: 9. The CDR3 covers 14 residues. DNA for the CDR3: TGTGCCAGCAGCACCGAACTAGCGTTCCATGAGCAGTTCTTC. This encodes CASSTELAFHEQFF.

This clonotype was detected a few times. This chain joins TRBV4-2 and TRBJ1-6; 9 bases are a match to TRBD1. CDR1 LGHNA and CDR2 YNFKEQ come from the germline V gene. V gave up 0 bases and J gave up 7 bases; unmatched junction bases: 7. The CDR3 extends over 17 amino acids. CDR3 nucleotide sequence: TGTGCCAGCAGCCAAGATATCCGGGGGACAGGGAATTCACCCCTCCACTTT. Translating gives CASSQDIRGTGNSPLHF.

The rearrangement uses TRBV20-1 and TRBJ2-5, with D possibly being TRBD1 or TRBD2 (5 bases each). The end of the DNA aligns better with TRBJ2-7, so the J call may be wrong. Germline assignment: CDR1 DFQATT and CDR2 SNEGSKA (reference sequence). The CDR3 extends over 11 amino acids. The CDR3 nucleotides read TGCAGTGCCCCGCAGAGGGGCGAGCAGTACTTC. Translating it yields CSAPQRGEQYF.

This clonotype has more than one count but fewer than ten. The chain joins TRBV6-1 to TRBJ2-3, with D perhaps TRBD2 (6 bases). CDR1 MNHNS and CDR2 SASEGT come from the germline V gene. Trimming removed 5 bases from V and 0 bases from J, with 15 bases in between. The CDR3 contains 16 residues. The chain's CDR3 is CASSPRLVLSTDTQYF. For the CDR3, the DNA is TGTGCCAGCAGTCCGCGACTAGTCCTGAGCACAGATACGCAGTATTTT.

This clonotype showed up just a few times. The genes are TRBV5-1 and TRBJ1-1; D remains ambiguous. Germline CDR1 and CDR2: SGHRS and YFSETQ. V was shortened by 3 bases and J by 1 base, with 10 bases between the two germline ends. This CDR3 is 14 amino acids long. CDR3 residues: CASSWTAQNTEAFF. CDR3 coding DNA: TGCGCCAGCAGCTGGACGGCACAGAACACTGAAGCTTTCTTT.

This clonotype has just a few counts. The genes are TRBV4-2 and TRBJ1-6; 9 nucleotides align to TRBD1. Germline assignment: CDR1 LGHNA and CDR2 YNFKEQ. With 1 base clipped from V and 9 bases from J, the junction kept 4 bases outside the gene matches. The CDR3 covers 15 residues. In DNA, the CDR3 is TGTGCCAGCAGCCAAGGGGGGGACAGGGCTTCACCCCTCCACTTT. As protein: CASSQGGDRASPLHF.

V gene TRBV4-1 combines with J gene TRBJ1-5; no definite D call. Deletions cut 1 base from V and 4 bases from J, with 17 bases between. Germline lookup yields CDR1 MGHRA and CDR2 YSYEKL. This CDR3 is built from 17 residues. In nucleotides, the CDR3 is TGCGCCAGCAGCCAAGGGGAGAGGGTCGGAGGGAATCAGCCCCAGCATTTT. Protein sequence: CASSQGERVGGNQPQHF.

The J gene is TRBJ2-4, the V gene TRBV5-1; a weak D match, TRBD2 (5 bases). This CDR3 has 19 amino acids. V dropped 0 bases and J dropped 1 base, with 20 bases sitting between them. CDR1 SGHRS and CDR2 YFSETQ come from the germline V gene. The CDR3 coding sequence is TGCGCCAGCAGCTTGGGGGAGCCTACGGGTAGGGTTGCCAAAAACATTCAGTACTTC. Its translation is CASSLGEPTGRVAKNIQYF. Complete variable domain (other parts from reference TRBV5-1 and TRBJ2-4): KAGVTQTPRYLIKTRGQQVTLSCSPISGHRSVSWYQQTPGQGLQFLFEYFSETQRNKGNFPGRFSGRQFSNSRSEMNVSTLELGDSALYLCASSLGEPTGRVAKNIQYFGAGTRLSVL.

The V and J genes are TRBV3-1 and TRBJ2-7; 8 nucleotides line up with TRBD2. V trimming: 3 bases; J trimming: 0 bases; junction bases outside the gene matches: 7. Germline V gene sequence: CDR1 LGHDT, CDR2 YNNKEL (reference sequence). The CDR3 totals 16 residues. CDR3 nucleotide sequence: TGTGCCAGCAGCCAGGACAGACTAGCGAGCTCCTACGAGCAGTACTTC. Translated, it gives CASSQDRLASSYEQYF.

This clonotype has only a few counts. The genes are TRBV24-1 and TRBJ2-1; D may be TRBD1 (5 bases). The V and J ends lost 3 bases and 7 bases respectively, with 9 bases between them. Germline values: CDR1 KGHDR, CDR2 SFDVKD. There are 13 residues in the CDR3. CDR3 sequence: CATSDPDRNEQFF. DNA for the CDR3: TGTGCCACCAGTGATCCCGACAGAAATGAGCAGTTCTTC.

This clonotype came up once. An end of the junction does not agree with germline; a read error may underlie this. V and J are TRBV15 and TRBJ2-5, with a weak D call TRBD1 (6 bases). The DNA end is a closer match to TRBJ2-7, so the J assignment may be wrong. The CDR3 spans 14 residues. Looked up from germline, CDR1 is LNHNV and CDR2 is YYDKDF (reference sequence). CDR3 loop: CATRRVRQVYEQYF. The CDR3 nucleotides are TGTGCCACCCGCAGAGTCAGACAGGTCTACGAGCAGTACTTC.

The gene calls are TRBV20-1 and TRBJ2-2; D is unresolved. The V gene lost 6 bases and the J gene lost 1 base, with 9 bases spanning the gap. The CDR3 sequence is 13 residues long. CDR1 is DFQATT, CDR2 SNEGSKA, per germline (reference sequence). For the CDR3, the DNA is TGCAGTGCCATCCTAGTGAACACCGGGGAGCTGTTTTTT. Translating it yields CSAILVNTGELFF.